The 32 T cell receptor beta chains given below trace back to one sample, sequenced in a study of T cells in localized non-small cell lung cancer (dated by TCRdb to the early 2020s). The method behind the library was the immunoSEQ multiplex PCR assay. Imported from immuneACCESS, the table was reduced by TCRdb to in-frame sequences with V and J called. These copies leave out some clones; in studies compared against another copy, an unresolved V gene accounts for under half, and the cause of the remainder is not known. The sample table lists nearly 25,000 clones, about 86% of them with a count of one. The ten largest clonotypes hold roughly 5.9% of the sample. The source material was peripheral blood, sampled before any cancer treatment. The origin of the receptors is a male donor aged 60 or older with stage II squamous cell lung carcinoma.

The V gene is TRBV5-1, the J gene TRBJ1-3; 7 nucleotides agree with TRBD1. CDR1 and CDR2 from the germline V gene are SGHRS and YFSETQ. J was trimmed by 9 bases and V by 2 bases; bases with no gene match: 5. The CDR3 is 13 residues long. CDR3 sequence (DNA): TGCGCCAGCAGCTTCGGGACAGACTCCACCATATATTTT. It translates to CASSFGTDSTIYF.

V is TRBV11-2 and J is TRBJ2-3; unclear D gene. With 5 bases removed from V and 2 bases from J, the gap between germline ends came to 14 bases. Germline V gives CDR1 SGHAT, CDR2 FQNNGV. This CDR3 spans 15 amino acids. As DNA, the CDR3 is TGTGCCAGCAGCCGAGCCCCTGGGGACACAGATACGCAGTATTTT. Its translation is CASSRAPGDTDTQYF. Full variable domain (missing parts from reference TRBV11-2 and TRBJ2-3): EAGVAQSPRYKIIEKRQSVAFWCNPISGHATLYWYQQILGQGPKLLIQFQNNGVVDDSQLPKDRFSAERLKGVDSTLKIQPAKLEDSAVYLCASSRAPGDTDTQYFGPGTRLTVL.

The V and J genes are TRBV11-2 and TRBJ2-1; 7 positions match TRBD1. CDR3 size: 14 residues. Trimming at V came to 1 base and at J to 5 bases, leaving 2 bases not matched to a gene. Looked up from germline, CDR1 is SGHAT and CDR2 is FQNNGV. CDR3 sequence reads: CASSLAGGNNEQFF. CDR3 nucleotide sequence: TGTGCCAGCAGCTTAGCAGGGGGAAACAATGAGCAGTTCTTC.

The chain recombines TRBV6-5 with TRBJ1-1, with D possibly being TRBD1 (6 bases). Germline assignment: CDR1 MNHEY and CDR2 SVGAGI. The CDR3 runs 13 residues. V was trimmed by 7 bases and J by 10 bases, leaving 19 bases between them. The chain's CDR3 is CASTAKQGQAAFF. DNA of the CDR3: TGTGCCAGCACCGCCAAACAGGGTCAGGCAGCTTTCTTT.

This rearrangement joins TRBV6-1 to TRBJ1-5; D remains ambiguous. Trimming stripped 2 bases from V and 4 bases from J, with 9 bases between. There are 14 residues in the CDR3. Germline CDR1 MNHNS, CDR2 SASEGT. CDR3 coding DNA: TGTGCCAGCAGTGAACGTCAGTCAAATCAGCCCCAGCATTTT. It encodes CASSERQSNQPQHF.

The rearrangement joins TRBV7-9 to TRBJ1-3; 9 bases line up with TRBD1. After removal of 5 bases from V and 6 bases from J, the junction contained 11 bases not matched to a gene. This CDR3 region has 16 residues. Germline V gene lookup returns CDR1 SEHNR and CDR2 FQNEAQ (reference sequence). The CDR3: CASSPGTGTVVNTIYF. CDR3 nucleotides: TGTGCCAGCAGCCCCGGGACAGGGACTGTTGTAAACACCATATATTTT.

This clone was detected once. This chain links TRBV9 with TRBJ1-1; no reliable D call. The length of the CDR3 is 15 residues. Deletions cut 4 bases from V and 2 bases from J, with 15 bases between. Germline V gene sequence: CDR1 SGDLS, CDR2 YYNGEE. The chain's CDR3 is CASSSRGQVNTEAFF. As DNA, the CDR3 is TGTGCCAGCAGCTCTAGAGGGCAGGTAAACACTGAAGCTTTCTTT.

In this sample, this clone turned up a few times. The chain has TRBV7-9 and TRBJ2-2; 8 bases map to TRBD2. Germline V CDR1 and CDR2: SEHNR, FQNEAQ (reference sequence). The V and J ends lost 0 bases and 6 bases, in that order; junction bases with no gene match: 9. CDR3 length: 17 residues. CDR3 amino acids: CASSLALSGGWAGELFF. Written as DNA, the CDR3 is TGTGCCAGCAGCTTAGCGCTCAGCGGGGGATGGGCCGGGGAGCTGTTTTTT.

V is TRBV12-5 and J is TRBJ2-5, with D uncertain. The V gene lost 7 bases and the J gene lost 4 bases, with 16 bases spanning the gap. CDR1 is LGHNT, CDR2 FRNRAP, per germline. The CDR3 spans 14 residues. CDR3 protein: CASAPDLPSETQYF. The DNA of the CDR3 is TGTGCTAGTGCCCCAGACCTACCCTCAGAGACCCAGTACTTC.

This chain links TRBV30 with TRBJ2-7; possibly TRBD1 for D (6 bases). From germline, CDR1 is GTSNPN and CDR2 SVGIG (reference sequence). Deletions cut 3 bases from V and 6 bases from J, with 15 bases between. This CDR3 contains 13 residues. Here the CDR3 DNA reads TGTGCCTGGAGCCCCCCCGGCAGGGGCGAGCAGTACTTC. Its translation: CAWSPPGRGEQYF.

The V gene is TRBV5-1, the J gene TRBJ2-1; TRBD1 matches at 7 bases. The germline V gene has CDR1 SGHRS and CDR2 YFSETQ. The CDR3 spans 15 residues. V trimming: 0 bases; J trimming: 6 bases; junction bases outside the gene matches: 6. The DNA of the CDR3 is TGCGCCAGCAGCTTGGACAGGGGTTTTAGCAATGAGCAGTTCTTC. This sequence encodes CASSLDRGFSNEQFF.

The chain recombines TRBV9 with TRBJ2-1; D might be TRBD1 (6 bases). V was shortened by 3 bases and J by 4 bases, with 23 bases between the two germline ends. CDR3 size: 18 residues. Germline V lookup: CDR1 SGDLS, CDR2 YYNGEE. The CDR3 DNA is TGTGCCAGCAGCGCGGATCAGGGGCCAATCCCACCATACAATGAGCAGTTCTTC. It encodes CASSADQGPIPPYNEQFF.

This rearrangement joins TRBV20-1 to TRBJ1-1; D ambiguous. CDR1 and CDR2 from the germline V gene are DFQATT and SNEGSKA (reference sequence). The CDR3 consists of 11 residues. Trimming removed 7 bases at V and 6 bases at J, with 12 bases between. CDR3 amino acids: CSVNPRAEAFF. CDR3 nucleotides: TGCAGTGTTAATCCCCGGGCTGAAGCTTTCTTT.

The J gene is TRBJ2-5, the V gene TRBV18, with D tentatively TRBD1 or TRBD2 (5 bases each). The length of the CDR3 is 17 residues. Trimming cost V 2 bases and J 2 bases, with 18 bases left between them. Looked up from germline, CDR1 is KGHSH and CDR2 is LQKENI. The CDR3 DNA follows: TGTGCCAGCTCACCAGTGCGCAGGGAGTTACCTCAAGAGACCCAGTACTTC. It translates to CASSPVRRELPQETQYF. The entire variable domain, with the rest obtained from reference TRBV18 and TRBJ2-5, is as follows: NAGVMQNPRHLVRRRGQEARLRCSPMKGHSHVYWYRQLPEEGLKFMVYLQKENIIDESGMPKERFSAEFPKEGPSILRIQQVVRGDSAAYFCASSPVRRELPQETQYFGPGTRLLVL.

J is TRBJ1-5 and V is TRBV7-6; D is ambiguous. Trimming stripped 7 bases from V and 5 bases from J, with 21 bases between. From germline, CDR1 is SGHVS and CDR2 FNYEAQ. This CDR3 is built from 16 residues. CDR3 nucleotides: TGTGCCAGCACCCAGTCGGTCAGGTTGGGCGATCAGCCCCAGCATTTT. This encodes CASTQSVRLGDQPQHF.

The CDR3 region is CASSRQGTTGELFF. The DNA of the CDR3 is TGTGCCAGCAGCAGACAGGGGACCACCGGGGAGCTGTTTTTT. V and J are TRBV7-3 and TRBJ2-2; the match to TRBD1 covers 8 bases. This CDR3 spans 14 amino acids. Germline loops: CDR1 SGHTA, CDR2 FQGTGA. V shed 5 bases, J shed 4 bases, and the junction held 3 bases outside the gene matches.

This clone was detected a few times. The V call is TRBV5-1, the J call TRBJ2-7, with D tentatively TRBD1 (7 bases). CDR1 SGHRS and CDR2 YFSETQ come from the germline V gene. V lost 4 bases to trimming and J lost 3 bases, with 14 bases between them. The CDR3 length is 14 residues. The CDR3 sequence is CASSPGGGSYEQYF. The CDR3 bases are TGCGCCAGCAGCCCTGGAGGGGGCAGCTACGAGCAGTACTTC.

This clone was seen just once. The chain recombines TRBV6-1 with TRBJ2-7; 9 positions match TRBD1. Germline-derived CDR1 and CDR2 are MNHNS and SASEGT. V shed 4 bases and J 6 bases; nucleotides not matched to a gene: 4. The CDR3 runs to 13 residues. CDR3 loop: CASSATGQGEQYF. Written as DNA, the CDR3 is TGTGCCAGCAGTGCGACGGGACAGGGCGAGCAGTACTTC.

The CDR3 region is CASSLEDGGTGELFF. In nucleotides, the CDR3 is TGTGCCAGCAGCTTGGAAGATGGGGGCACCGGGGAGCTGTTTTTT. The chain carries TRBV7-2 and TRBJ2-2; perhaps D is TRBD1 or TRBD2 (5 bases each). V lost 3 bases to trimming and J lost 4 bases, with 12 bases between them. Looked up from germline, CDR1 is SGHTA and CDR2 is FQGNSA. The CDR3 covers 15 residues.

The DNA for the CDR3 is TGTGCCAGCAGCCCGGGTTGGGACGTTAGCAATCAGCCCCAGCATTTT. Translating gives CASSPGWDVSNQPQHF. V is TRBV7-8 and J is TRBJ1-5; possibly TRBD1 for D (5 bases). With 5 bases removed from V and 0 bases from J, the gap between germline ends came to 14 bases. Germline-derived CDR1 and CDR2 are SGHVS and FQNEAQ. The CDR3 is 16 residues long.

The chain uses TRBV18 and TRBJ1-4; D is undetermined. The CDR3 loop spans 13 amino acids. V lost 2 bases and J 5 bases, leaving 6 bases between the germline ends. Germline-derived CDR1 and CDR2 are KGHSH and LQKENI. CDR3 sequence reads: CASSPDMNEKLFF. CDR3 bases: TGTGCCAGCTCACCAGATATGAATGAAAAACTGTTTTTT.

The chain has TRBV10-2 and TRBJ2-5, with D maybe TRBD1 (6 bases). Looked up from germline, CDR1 is WSHSY and CDR2 is SAAADI. The CDR3 spans 14 residues. V was shortened by 3 bases and J by 7 bases, with 15 bases between the two germline ends. CDR3: CASSDDRRMLTQYF. CDR3 nucleotide sequence: TGCGCCAGCAGTGATGACAGGAGAATGTTGACCCAGTACTTC.

V is TRBV4-3 and J is TRBJ2-3, with 8 nucleotides matching TRBD1. Germline trimming cut 4 bases from V and 2 bases from J; bases unmatched to any gene: 8. This CDR3 comprises 16 residues. Germline CDR1 reads LGHNA; CDR2 reads YSLEER. CDR3 amino acids: CASSRSRDRSTDTQYF. Here the CDR3 DNA reads TGCGCCAGCAGCCGAAGCAGGGACAGGTCCACAGATACGCAGTATTTT.

This rearrangement joins TRBV2 to TRBJ1-2; possible D gene TRBD1, 5 bases. This CDR3 is 16 amino acids long. Trimming stripped 3 bases from V and 3 bases from J, with 17 bases between. Germline loops: CDR1 SNHLY, CDR2 FYNNEI. The CDR3 sequence: CASSDVAGPIYYGYTF. CDR3 in DNA: TGTGCCAGCAGTGATGTCGCAGGGCCCATCTACTATGGCTACACCTTC.

The CDR3 here is CSVHDRGGIMNTEAFF. DNA for the CDR3: TGCAGCGTTCACGACAGGGGGGGGATTATGAACACTGAAGCTTTCTTT. The gene calls are TRBV29-1 and TRBJ1-1; TRBD1 aligns across 9 bases. The CDR3 is made up of 16 amino acids. V was clipped by 5 bases and J by 0 bases; unmatched bases: 10. The germline V gene has CDR1 SQVTM and CDR2 ANQGSEA.

The V gene is TRBV14, the J gene TRBJ2-5; no definite D call. Trimming shortened V by 2 bases and J by 1 base, and 11 bases separated the two germline ends. CDR1 is SGHDN, CDR2 FVKESK, per germline. The CDR3 contains 15 residues. CDR3 nucleotide sequence: TGTGCCAGCAGCCAATCATCTCAACCCCAAGAGACCCAGTACTTC. Translating gives CASSQSSQPQETQYF. Combining the CDR3 with reference TRBV14 and TRBJ2-5 gives the whole variable domain EAGVTQFPSHSVIEKGQTVTLRCDPISGHDNLYWYRRVMGKEIKFLLHFVKESKQDESGMPNNRFLAERTGGTYSTLKVQPAELEDSGVYFCASSQSSQPQETQYFGPGTRLLVL.

Worth noting for this clone: A junction end diverges from the germline sequence, so it may reflect a read error. Within the sample, other DNA sequences also encode this same CDR3. The chain is built from TRBV10-3 and TRBJ1-5; 9 nucleotides line up with TRBD1. Germline assignment: CDR1 ENHRY and CDR2 SYGVKD. The CDR3 is 14 residues long. The CDR3 reads CAISEQGANQPQHF. CDR3 nucleotides: TGTGCCATCAGTGAACAGGGGGCGAATCAACCCCAGCATTTT.

The CDR3 sequence is CSVELGAYEQYF. CDR3 nucleotides: TGCAGCGTTGAATTGGGAGCCTACGAGCAGTACTTC. The chain carries TRBV29-1 and TRBJ2-7, with a weak D call TRBD2 (5 bases). The CDR3 sequence is 12 residues long. The V end lost 2 bases, the J end lost 2 bases, and 7 bases lay between the germline ends. Germline-derived CDR1 and CDR2 are SQVTM and ANQGSEA.

In this sample, this clone is medium-sized. The chain is built from TRBV6-6 and TRBJ1-2; 8 nucleotides align to TRBD1. Germline V gene lookup returns CDR1 MNHNY and CDR2 SVGAGI (reference sequence). J gave up 4 bases and V 5 bases, and 6 bases lay outside the gene matches. The CDR3 has 14 amino acids. As DNA, the CDR3 is TGTGCCAGCAGTGAGGACAGGGCCGCCTATGGCTACACCTTC. Translated: CASSEDRAAYGYTF.

CDR3 in DNA: TGTGCCAGCAGCAGAGCGGGACTAGCGGGGGGGCTTTCCTACAATGAGCAGTTCTTC. Its translation: CASSRAGLAGGLSYNEQFF. The rearrangement links TRBV6-4 to TRBJ2-1; 16 bases match TRBD2. Unmatched junction bases numbered 9, after V lost 6 bases and J lost 1 base. The CDR3 is 19 residues long. Per germline, CDR1 MRHNA and CDR2 SNTAGT.

The gene calls are TRBV5-8 and TRBJ1-4; 7 bases align to TRBD1. V lost 1 base, J lost 4 bases, and 4 bases stayed unmatched. CDR1 and CDR2 from the germline V gene are SGHTS and YDEGEE. The CDR3 is 15 residues long. The CDR3 DNA is TGTGCCAGCAGCTTGACAGGGGCGGGTAATGAAAAACTGTTTTTT. Translating gives CASSLTGAGNEKLFF.

The V and J genes are TRBV7-3 and TRBJ2-1; D is unresolved. The CDR3 runs to 11 residues. Trimming pared 5 bases from V and 6 bases from J, leaving 5 bases between. CDR1 SGHTA and CDR2 FQGTGA come from the germline V gene. The CDR3 sequence is CASSNFNEQFF. CDR3 nucleotide sequence: TGTGCCAGCAGCAACTTCAATGAGCAGTTCTTC.